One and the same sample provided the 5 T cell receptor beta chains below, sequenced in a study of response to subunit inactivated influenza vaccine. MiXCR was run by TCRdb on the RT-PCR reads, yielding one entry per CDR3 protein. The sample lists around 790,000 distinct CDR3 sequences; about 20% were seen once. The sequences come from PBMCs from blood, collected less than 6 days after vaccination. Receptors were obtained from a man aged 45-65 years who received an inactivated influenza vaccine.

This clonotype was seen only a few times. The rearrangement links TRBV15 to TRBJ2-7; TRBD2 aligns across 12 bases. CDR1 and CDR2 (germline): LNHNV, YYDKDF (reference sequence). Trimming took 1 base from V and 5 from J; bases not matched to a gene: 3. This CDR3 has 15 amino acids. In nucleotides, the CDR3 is TGTGCCACCAGCAGAGCACTAGCGGGAGGAGACGAGCAGTACTTC. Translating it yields CATSRALAGGDEQYF.

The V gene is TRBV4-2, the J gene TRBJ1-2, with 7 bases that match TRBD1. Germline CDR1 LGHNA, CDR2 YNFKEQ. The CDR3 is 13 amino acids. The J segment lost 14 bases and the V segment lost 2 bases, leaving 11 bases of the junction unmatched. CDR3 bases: TGTGCCAGCAGCCAAAGCGGGAGTGACAGGGCAACCTTC. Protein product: CASSQSGSDRATF.

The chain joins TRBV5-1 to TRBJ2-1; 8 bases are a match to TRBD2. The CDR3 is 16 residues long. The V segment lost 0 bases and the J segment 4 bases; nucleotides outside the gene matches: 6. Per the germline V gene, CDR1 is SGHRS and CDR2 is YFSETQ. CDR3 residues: CASSLASSGLYNEQFF. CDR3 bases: TGCGCCAGCAGCTTGGCCTCTAGCGGGTTATACAATGAGCAGTTCTTC. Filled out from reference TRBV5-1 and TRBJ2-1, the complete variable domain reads KAGVTQTPRYLIKTRGQQVTLSCSPISGHRSVSWYQQTPGQGLQFLFEYFSETQRNKGNFPGRFSGRQFSNSRSEMNVSTLELGDSALYLCASSLASSGLYNEQFFGPGTRLTVL.

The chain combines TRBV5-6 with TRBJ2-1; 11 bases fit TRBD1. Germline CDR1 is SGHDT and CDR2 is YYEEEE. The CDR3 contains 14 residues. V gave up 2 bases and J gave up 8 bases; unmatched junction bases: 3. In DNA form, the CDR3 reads TGTGCCAGCAGCTTCGGACAGGGGGCCGATGAGCAGTTCTTC. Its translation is CASSFGQGADEQFF.

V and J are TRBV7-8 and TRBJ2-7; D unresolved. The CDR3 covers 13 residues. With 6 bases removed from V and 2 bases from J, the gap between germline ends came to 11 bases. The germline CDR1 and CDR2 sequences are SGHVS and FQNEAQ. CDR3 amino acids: CASRFRGAYEQYF. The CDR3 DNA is TGTGCCAGCAGATTCCGAGGTGCCTACGAGCAGTACTTC.